This TCR beta chain appears in the sequencing data of a study of T cell responses to AZD1222 COVID-19 vaccine. Germline CDR1 KGHSH, CDR2 LQKENI. The CDR3 runs 16 residues. Unmatched junction bases numbered 4, after V lost 1 base and J lost 0 bases. Findings and limits, study-wide: Repertoires were obtained solely post-peak T cell response.

Libraries were prepared by immunoSEQ multiplex PCR; TCRdb keeps only in-frame clonotypes and omits some of them. The sample contains fewer than 200,000 clones, approximately 90% of which appear only once. This clone appeared a few times. Its antigen is unidentified. This receptor was identified in an adult who received the AZD1222 COVID-19 vaccine. The sample consisted of peripheral blood, taken 28 days after the second AZD1222 dose. This chain uses TRBV18 with TRBJ2-3; 7 bases line up with TRBD2. This CDR3 is CASSPLSGASTDTQYF. The CDR3 DNA follows: TGTGCCAGCTCACCACTCAGCGGGGCTAGCACAGATACGCAGTATTTT.